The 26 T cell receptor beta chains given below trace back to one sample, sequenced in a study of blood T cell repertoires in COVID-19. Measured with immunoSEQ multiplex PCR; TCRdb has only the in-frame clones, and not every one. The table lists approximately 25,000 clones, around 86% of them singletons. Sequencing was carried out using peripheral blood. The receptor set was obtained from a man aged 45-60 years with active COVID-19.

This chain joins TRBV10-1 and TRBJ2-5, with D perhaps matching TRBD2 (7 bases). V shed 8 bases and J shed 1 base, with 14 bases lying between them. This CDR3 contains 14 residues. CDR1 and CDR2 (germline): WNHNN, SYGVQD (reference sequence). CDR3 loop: CASGTGGPQETQYF. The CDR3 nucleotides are TGCGCCAGCGGGACGGGGGGCCCCCAAGAGACCCAGTACTTC.

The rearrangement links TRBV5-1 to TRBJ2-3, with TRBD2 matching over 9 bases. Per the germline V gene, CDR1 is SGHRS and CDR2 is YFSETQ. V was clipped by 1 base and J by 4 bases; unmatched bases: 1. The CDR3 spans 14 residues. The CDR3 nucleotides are TGCGCCAGCAGCTTGATAGCGGGGGCAGATACGCAGTATTTT. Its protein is CASSLIAGADTQYF.

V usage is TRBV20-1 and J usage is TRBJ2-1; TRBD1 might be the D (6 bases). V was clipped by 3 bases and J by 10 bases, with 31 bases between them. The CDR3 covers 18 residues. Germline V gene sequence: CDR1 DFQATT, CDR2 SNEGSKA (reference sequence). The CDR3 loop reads CSASPDSPSARVPSEQFF. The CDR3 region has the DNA TGCAGTGCTAGTCCGGACAGTCCCAGCGCGAGGGTCCCCAGCGAGCAGTTCTTC.

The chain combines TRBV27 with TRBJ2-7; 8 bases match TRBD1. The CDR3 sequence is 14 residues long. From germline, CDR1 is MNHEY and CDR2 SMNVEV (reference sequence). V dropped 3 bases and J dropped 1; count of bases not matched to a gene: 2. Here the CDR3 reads CASSLYRGSYEQYV. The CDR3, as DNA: TGTGCCAGCAGTTTGTACAGGGGGTCCTACGAGCAGTACGTC.

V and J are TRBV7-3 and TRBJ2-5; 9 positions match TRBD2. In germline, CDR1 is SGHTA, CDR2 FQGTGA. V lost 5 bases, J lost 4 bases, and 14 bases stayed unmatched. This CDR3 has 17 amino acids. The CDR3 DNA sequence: TGTGCCAGCAGCCCCACGGCTACGCGGGGGGGCCTAGAGACCCAGTACTTC. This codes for CASSPTATRGGLETQYF.

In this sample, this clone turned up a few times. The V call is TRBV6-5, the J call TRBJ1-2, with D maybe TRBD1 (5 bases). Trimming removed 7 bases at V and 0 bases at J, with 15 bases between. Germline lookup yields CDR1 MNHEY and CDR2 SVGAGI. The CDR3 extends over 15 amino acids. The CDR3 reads CASKGGTETNYGYTF. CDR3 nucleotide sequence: TGTGCCAGCAAGGGCGGGACTGAAACTAACTATGGCTACACCTTC.

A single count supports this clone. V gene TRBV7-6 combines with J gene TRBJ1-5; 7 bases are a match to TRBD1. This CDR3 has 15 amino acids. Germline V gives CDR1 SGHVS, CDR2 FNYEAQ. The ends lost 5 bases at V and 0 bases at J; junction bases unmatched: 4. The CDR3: CASSLDRRSNQPQHF. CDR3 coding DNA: TGTGCCAGCAGCCTGGACAGGCGTAGCAATCAGCCCCAGCATTTT.

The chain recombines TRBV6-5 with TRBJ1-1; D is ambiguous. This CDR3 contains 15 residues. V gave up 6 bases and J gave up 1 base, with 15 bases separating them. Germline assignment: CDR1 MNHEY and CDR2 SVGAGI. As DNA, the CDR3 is TGTGCCAGCAGATACAATGTTGACAAGAACACTGAAGCTTTCTTT. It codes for CASRYNVDKNTEAFF.

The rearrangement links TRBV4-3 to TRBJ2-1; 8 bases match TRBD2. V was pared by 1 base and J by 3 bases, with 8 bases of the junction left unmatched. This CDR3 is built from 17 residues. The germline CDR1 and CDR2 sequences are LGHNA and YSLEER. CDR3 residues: CASSQVRGAGVYNEQFF. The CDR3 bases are TGCGCCAGCAGCCAAGTTCGAGGAGCGGGAGTCTACAATGAGCAGTTCTTC.

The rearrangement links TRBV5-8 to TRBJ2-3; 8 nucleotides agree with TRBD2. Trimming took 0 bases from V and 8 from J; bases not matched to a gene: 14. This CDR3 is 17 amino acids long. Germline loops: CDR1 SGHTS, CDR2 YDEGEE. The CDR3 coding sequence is TGTGCCAGCAGCTTGGGGAGCCTAGCGGGTACAATGGGTACGCAGTATTTT. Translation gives CASSLGSLAGTMGTQYF.

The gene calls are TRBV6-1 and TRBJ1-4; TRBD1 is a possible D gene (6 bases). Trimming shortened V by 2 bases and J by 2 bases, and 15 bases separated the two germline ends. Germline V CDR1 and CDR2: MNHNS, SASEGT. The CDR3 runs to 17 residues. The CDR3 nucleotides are TGTGCCAGCAGTGAACGGGGCAGGGGAGCGACTAATGAAAAACTGTTTTTT. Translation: CASSERGRGATNEKLFF.

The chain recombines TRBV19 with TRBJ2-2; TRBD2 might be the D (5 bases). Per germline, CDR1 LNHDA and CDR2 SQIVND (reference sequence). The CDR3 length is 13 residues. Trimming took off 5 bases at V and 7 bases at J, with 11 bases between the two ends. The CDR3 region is CASSLQAGGELFF. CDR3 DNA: TGTGCCAGTAGTCTGCAGGCGGGCGGGGAGCTGTTTTTT.

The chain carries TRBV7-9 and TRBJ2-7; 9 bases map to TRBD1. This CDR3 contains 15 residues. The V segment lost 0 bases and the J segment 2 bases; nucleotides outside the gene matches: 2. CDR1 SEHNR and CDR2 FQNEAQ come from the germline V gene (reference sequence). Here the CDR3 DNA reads TGTGCCAGCAGCTTAGCGACAGGGGGAACCTACGAGCAGTACTTC. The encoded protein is CASSLATGGTYEQYF.

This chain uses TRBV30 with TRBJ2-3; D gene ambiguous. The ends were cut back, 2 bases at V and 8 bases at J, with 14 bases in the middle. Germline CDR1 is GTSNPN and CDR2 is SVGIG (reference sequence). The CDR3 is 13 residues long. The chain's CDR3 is CAWSPVEWVTQYF. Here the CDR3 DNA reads TGTGCCTGGAGTCCCGTGGAGTGGGTTACGCAGTATTTT.

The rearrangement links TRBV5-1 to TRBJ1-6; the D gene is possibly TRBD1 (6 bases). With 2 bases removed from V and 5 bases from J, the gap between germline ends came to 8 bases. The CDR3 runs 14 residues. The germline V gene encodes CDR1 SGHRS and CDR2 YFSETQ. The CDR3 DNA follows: TGCGCCAGCAGCTTTCAGGGGAATAATTCACCCCTCCACTTT. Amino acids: CASSFQGNNSPLHF.

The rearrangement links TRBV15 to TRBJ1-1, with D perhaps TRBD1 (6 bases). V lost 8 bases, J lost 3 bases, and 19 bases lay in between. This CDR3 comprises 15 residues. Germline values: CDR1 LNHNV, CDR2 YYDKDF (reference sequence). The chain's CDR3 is CATRGWGRGDTEAFF. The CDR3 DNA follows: TGTGCCACCCGAGGATGGGGGCGGGGGGACACTGAAGCTTTCTTT.

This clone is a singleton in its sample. The CDR3 spells CASRLGEGIGGELFF. Written as DNA, the CDR3 is TGTGCCAGCCGCCTGGGGGAGGGAATCGGCGGGGAGCTGTTTTTT. This rearrangement joins TRBV6-2 or TRBV6-3 to TRBJ2-2; 7 bases agree with TRBD2. The germline V gene encodes CDR1 MNHEY and CDR2 SVGEGT. The J segment lost 7 bases and the V segment lost 8 bases, leaving 13 bases of the junction unmatched. The CDR3 is 15 residues long.

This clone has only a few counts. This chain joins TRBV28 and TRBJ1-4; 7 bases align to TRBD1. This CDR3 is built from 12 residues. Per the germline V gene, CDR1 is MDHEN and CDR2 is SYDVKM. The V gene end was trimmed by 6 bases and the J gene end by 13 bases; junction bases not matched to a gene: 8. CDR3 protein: CASRDPGGRLFF. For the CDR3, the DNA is TGTGCCAGCAGGGACCCAGGGGGTAGACTGTTTTTT.

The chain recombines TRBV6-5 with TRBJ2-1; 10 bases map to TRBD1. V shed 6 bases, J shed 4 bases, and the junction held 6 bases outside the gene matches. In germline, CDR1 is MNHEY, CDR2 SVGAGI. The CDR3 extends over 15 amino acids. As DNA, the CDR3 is TGTGCCAGCAGCATGGACAGGGGGTGGTACAATGAGCAGTTCTTC. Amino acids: CASSMDRGWYNEQFF.

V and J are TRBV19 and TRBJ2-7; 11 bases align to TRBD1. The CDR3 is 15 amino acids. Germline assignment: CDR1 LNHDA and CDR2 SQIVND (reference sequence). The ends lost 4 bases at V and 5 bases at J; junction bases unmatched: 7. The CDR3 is CASSKRGQGAHEQYF. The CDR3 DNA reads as TGTGCCAGTAGTAAGAGAGGACAGGGGGCTCACGAGCAGTACTTC.

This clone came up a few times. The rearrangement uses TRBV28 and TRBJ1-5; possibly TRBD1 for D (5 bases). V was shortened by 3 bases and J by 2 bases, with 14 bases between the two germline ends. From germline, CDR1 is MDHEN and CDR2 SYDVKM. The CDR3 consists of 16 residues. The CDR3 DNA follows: TGTGCCAGCAGTTTCGGGGGGGTTTATCGCAATCAGCCCCAGCATTTT. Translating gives CASSFGGVYRNQPQHF.

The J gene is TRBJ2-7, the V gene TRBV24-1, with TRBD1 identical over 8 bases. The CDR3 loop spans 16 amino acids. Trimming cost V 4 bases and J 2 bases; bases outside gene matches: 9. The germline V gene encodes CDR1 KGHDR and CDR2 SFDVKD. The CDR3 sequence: CATSDPGQVKPYEQYV. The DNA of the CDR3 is TGTGCCACCAGTGACCCGGGACAGGTAAAGCCCTACGAGCAGTACGTC.

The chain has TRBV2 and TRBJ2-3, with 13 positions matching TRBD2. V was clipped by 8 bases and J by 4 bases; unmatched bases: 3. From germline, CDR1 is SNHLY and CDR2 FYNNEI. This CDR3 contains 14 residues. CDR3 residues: CASRLAGGSDTQYF. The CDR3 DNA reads TGTGCCAGCCGACTAGCGGGAGGTTCAGATACGCAGTATTTT.

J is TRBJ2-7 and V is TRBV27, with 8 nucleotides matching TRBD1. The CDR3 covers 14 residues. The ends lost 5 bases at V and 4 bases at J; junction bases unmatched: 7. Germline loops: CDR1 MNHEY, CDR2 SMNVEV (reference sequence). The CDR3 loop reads CASSNDRGQYEQYV. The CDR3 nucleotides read TGTGCCAGCAGTAACGACAGGGGCCAATACGAGCAGTACGTC.

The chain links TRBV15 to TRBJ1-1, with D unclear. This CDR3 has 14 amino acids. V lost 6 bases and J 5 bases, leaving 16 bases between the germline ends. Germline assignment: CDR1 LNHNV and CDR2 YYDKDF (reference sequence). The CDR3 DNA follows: TGTGCCACCAGGGGCGGGGTAGGGAGAACTGAAGCTTTCTTT. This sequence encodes CATRGGVGRTEAFF. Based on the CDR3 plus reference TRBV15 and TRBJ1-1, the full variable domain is DAMVIQNPRYQVTQFGKPVTLSCSQTLNHNVMYWYQQKSSQAPKLLFHYYDKDFNNEADTPDNFQSRRPNTSFCFLDIRSPGLGDTAMYLCATRGGVGRTEAFFGQGTRLTVV.

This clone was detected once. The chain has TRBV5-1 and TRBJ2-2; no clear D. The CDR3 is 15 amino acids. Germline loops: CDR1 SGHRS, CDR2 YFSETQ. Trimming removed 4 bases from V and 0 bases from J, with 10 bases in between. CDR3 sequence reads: CASSQDTSNTGELFF. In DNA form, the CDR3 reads TGCGCCAGCAGCCAAGACACCTCGAACACCGGGGAGCTGTTTTTT.